Below, 10 T cell receptor beta chains from the same sample are listed, as sequenced in a study of blood T cell repertoires in COVID-19. The assay was immunoSEQ multiplex PCR, and TCRdb's table has in-frame clones only and misses some. The sample gives more than 40,000 clones, roughly 83% of which show up once; around 2.3% is in the top ten. Sequencing was performed on peripheral blood. These receptors were obtained from a man aged 45-65 years with acute or convalescent COVID-19.

The chain joins TRBV6-5 to TRBJ2-3; D possibly corresponds to TRBD1 (7 bases). Germline lookup yields CDR1 MNHEY and CDR2 SVGAGI. This CDR3 comprises 15 residues. The V end lost 7 bases, the J end lost 1 base, and 15 bases lay between the germline ends. CDR3 loop: CASTTDREGTDTQYF. CDR3 in DNA: TGTGCCAGCACTACCGACAGGGAGGGCACAGATACGCAGTATTTT.

This chain joins TRBV7-9 and TRBJ2-7; a weak D match, TRBD2 (6 bases). CDR1 is SEHNR and CDR2 is FQNEAQ in the germline V gene (reference sequence). The CDR3 contains 14 residues. Trimming cost V 1 base and J 7 bases, with 14 bases left between them. CDR3 DNA: TGTGCCAGCAGCTTAGGAGCGACTAGGGGTGAGCAGTACTTC. It codes for CASSLGATRGEQYF.

The chain joins TRBV3-1 (or the pseudogene TRBV3-2) to TRBJ1-1; the match to TRBD1 covers 10 bases. The CDR3 loop spans 18 amino acids. Germline V CDR1 and CDR2: LGHDT, YNNKEL (reference sequence). V lost 4 bases and J lost 1; bases outside the gene matches: 12. The CDR3 DNA reads as TGTGCCAGCAGCCCCCGATCGGGACAGGGGCCAAAGAACACTGAAGCTTTCTTT. Protein product: CASSPRSGQGPKNTEAFF.

The genes are TRBV5-8 and TRBJ1-2; 9 nucleotides match TRBD1. The germline CDR1 and CDR2 sequences are SGHTS and YDEGEE. The CDR3 extends over 15 amino acids. J lost 5 bases, V lost 4 bases, and 9 bases had no gene match. The CDR3 DNA sequence: TGTGCCAGCAGCCAGCCCGGGACAGGGATGTATGGCTACACCTTC. It specifies CASSQPGTGMYGYTF.

CDR3 amino acids: CASSFREGNTIYF. The CDR3 DNA is TGTGCCAGCAGTTTCCGGGAAGGAAACACCATATATTTT. This chain joins TRBV12-3 or TRBV12-4 and TRBJ1-3; no definite D call. Trimming stripped 3 bases from V and 4 bases from J, with 7 bases between. This CDR3 spans 13 amino acids.

For this clone: A junction boundary mismatches the germline segment, possibly from a read error. The rearrangement uses TRBV27 and TRBJ1-6; weak D call: TRBD1 (6 bases). This CDR3 contains 8 residues. Germline lookup yields CDR1 MNHEY and CDR2 SMNVEV (reference sequence). The DNA for the CDR3 is TGTGCCCCAGGGGACCCCGGGTTT. Encoded protein: CAPGDPGF.

The CDR3 DNA sequence: TGTGCCAGCAGCTTAGATTGGGCGGCGGGAGCTGGCAATGAGCAGTTCTTC. It is translated as CASSLDWAAGAGNEQFF. The chain couples TRBV11-2 to TRBJ2-1; 7 nucleotides match TRBD2. V was clipped by 0 bases and J by 6 bases; unmatched bases: 11. The germline V gene has CDR1 SGHAT and CDR2 FQNNGV. The CDR3 is 17 amino acids.

The chain is built from TRBV12-3 or TRBV12-4 and TRBJ1-1, with D possibly being TRBD1 (5 bases). Trimming left V 8 bases short and J 2 bases short, with 9 bases between. The length of the CDR3 is 12 residues. CDR3 loop: CASATGNTEAFF. The CDR3 bases are TGTGCCAGCGCCACAGGTAACACTGAAGCTTTCTTT.

J is TRBJ2-1 and V is TRBV18; 9 bases align to TRBD2. The J segment lost 8 bases and the V segment lost 6 bases, leaving 8 bases of the junction unmatched. Germline CDR1 KGHSH, CDR2 LQKENI. This CDR3 spans 14 amino acids. This chain's CDR3 is CASSPGTSRDEQFF. CDR3 sequence (DNA): TGTGCCAGCTCGCCCGGGACTAGCAGAGATGAGCAGTTCTTC.

The chain carries TRBV20-1 and TRBJ2-1, with 10 bases aligning to TRBD2. The ends lost 3 bases at V and 8 bases at J; junction bases unmatched: 7. CDR3 size: 14 residues. Germline V lookup: CDR1 DFQATT, CDR2 SNEGSKA (reference sequence). CDR3 amino acids: CSASHSGGAHEQFF. The CDR3 region has the DNA TGCAGTGCTAGTCACAGCGGGGGGGCCCATGAGCAGTTCTTC.